A selection of T cell receptor beta chains follows, all from one sample in a study of cytomegalovirus exposure and HLA in healthy donors. Libraries were prepared by immunoSEQ multiplex PCR; TCRdb keeps only in-frame clonotypes and omits some of them. Its listing shows 180,000 or so clones. The sequenced sample was PBMCs. Receptors were obtained from a woman younger than 35 in good health and CMV-seropositive. Both conserved end residues are trimmed from each CDR3.

>TRBV5-1|TRBJ2-7
ASSLGDRGINYEQY
>TRBV4-1|TRBJ2-5
ASSTSGNIGETQY
>TRBV7-2|TRBJ1-1
ASSFDRRNEAF
>TRBV5-4|TRBJ2-7
ASSKGQGIYEQY
>TRBV10-1|TRBJ1-1
ASRYKNTEAF
>TRBV5-1|TRBJ1-1
ASSLGQYTEAF
>TRBV5-4|TRBJ1-2
ASSFEAGYGYT
>TRBV28|TRBJ1-2
ASSRQSNYGYT
>TRBV5-1|TRBJ1-4
ASSLMANEKLF
>TRBV5-6|TRBJ2-3
ASSTGLVPTDTQY
>TRBV2|TRBJ2-1
ASSEQAGYNEQF
>TRBV19|TRBJ1-1
ASSEALGADTEAF
>TRBV4-2|TRBJ2-3
ASSRVGLAGYGTDTQY
>TRBV14|TRBJ2-7
ASSQAHQGEQY
>TRBV2|TRBJ1-5
ASSYRGQDQPQH
>TRBV9|TRBJ2-3
ASSVAGGLTDTQY
>TRBV7-6|TRBJ2-3
ASSRNGGSVTDTQY
>TRBV29-1|TRBJ1-2
SVLTNYGYT
>TRBV6-1|TRBJ1-5
ASKQQGKQPQH
>TRBV15|TRBJ1-3
ATSRESYTPWDSRSSGNTIY
>TRBV7-2|TRBJ1-5
ASSQRGGRDQPQH
>TRBV7-2|TRBJ1-1
ASSLRTGRAF
>TRBV5-5|TRBJ2-7
ASSLAAGQGDYEQY
>TRBV6-1|TRBJ2-3
ASSEAGTGTDTQY
>TRBV7-2|TRBJ2-7
ASSLVLGDRGPLKQY
>TRBV10-3|TRBJ2-7
AISDLAGGPTSRSSYEQY
>TRBV4-1|TRBJ2-2
ASSQGHLNTGELF
>TRBV11-3|TRBJ2-1
ASSSVRGDEQF
>TRBV11-2|TRBJ2-7
ASSPRGEASYEQY
>TRBV18|TRBJ1-6
ASSPQRSSYNSPLH
>TRBV6-1|TRBJ1-2
ASSEAGQDGYT
>TRBV7-9|TRBJ1-1
ASSLKGEGTEAF
>TRBV6-1|TRBJ2-7
ASSEAPGQSYYEQY
>TRBV5-6|TRBJ1-2
ASSLAVQGYGYT
>TRBV6-5|TRBJ2-3
ASSYTGLSGTDTQY
>TRBV5-1|TRBJ1-2
ASRPEGGYYGYT
>TRBV10-1|TRBJ2-3
ASSGRGLAGEDTQY
>TRBV5-1|TRBJ2-5
ASSLQGLQETQY
>TRBV6-5|TRBJ1-2
ASSYSRLTGVYGYT
>TRBV19|TRBJ2-7
ASSPGMSYEQY
>TRBV2|TRBJ2-3
ASVKGRPTDTQY
>TRBV18|-
ASSPRPGQGSYEQY
>TRBV11-3|TRBJ2-6
ASSPRPSGTGGPGANVLT
>TRBV5-1|TRBJ1-2
ASSSGHSGVYYGYT
>TRBV4-2|TRBJ2-7
ASSQDKGAPYEQY
>TRBV29-1|TRBJ1-1
SAGFGGSGTEAF
>TRBV7-9|TRBJ1-5
ASSSGEDRGRGKQPQH
>TRBV11-2|TRBJ2-7
ASSLAGLAGTHEQY
>TRBV12-5|TRBJ1-3
ASGSRGQGGPGNTIY
>TRBV7-2|TRBJ1-4
ASSFFGTTNEKLF
>TRBV5-4|TRBJ2-7
ASSFGDRVREQY
>TRBV15|TRBJ2-7
ATSRNSYEQY
>TRBV29-1|TRBJ2-3
SVMTGTSTDTQY
>TRBV19|TRBJ1-1
ASSIAGAAF
>TRBV6-5|TRBJ1-1
ASSDSPEAF